This TCR beta chain comes out of a study of blood T cell repertoires in COVID-19. Germline lookup yields CDR1 SGHNT and CDR2 YENEEA. The CDR3 length is 15 residues. The V gene lost 1 base and the J gene lost 3 bases, with 11 bases spanning the gap. Study processing details: How many nucleated cells were present was estimated from reference gene primer amplification. Clones were sequenced by immunoSEQ multiplex PCR, and TCRdb holds only the in-frame ones, with some missing. V and J calls and clone size are copied from that table; D and trimming were computed from the DNA. The repertoire consists of 140,000 to 150,000 clones, with 87% occurring once and the leading ten covering approximately 40%.

This receptor was taken from a man aged 45 to 65 who had recovered from COVID-19. Input material: peripheral blood. V is TRBV11-3 and J is TRBJ2-3; D might be TRBD2 (6 bases). The CDR3 loop is CASSLGRVGTDTQYF. The DNA of the CDR3 is TGTGCCAGCAGCTTAGGGAGGGTTGGGACAGATACGCAGTATTTT.